This entry describes one TCR beta chain. This clone has only one observation. The target of this receptor is not known. Per-base quality was not reported, and no clone a single base away is much larger than it. The CDR1 and CDR2 encoded by the germline V gene are SNHLY and FYNNEI. Taken from cysteine to phenylalanine, the CDR3 has 19 residues. The DNA shown is the 57-base CDR3, in frame from base 1. Here V drops 5 bases and J drops 5 bases, and the junction holds 21 bases not matched to any gene. Using the immunoSEQ TRB Survey service, rearranged CDR3 beta regions were amplified from genomic DNA with multiplex V and J primers. To keep depth equal across samples, survey-level sequencing depth of up to 500,000 reads per sample was applied. Libraries were purified, pooled and sequenced on Illumina technology. The original pipeline was this. immunoSEQ online tools were used for productive clonality, sample overlap, pairwise scatters, CDR3 beta length, V/D/J gene usage and productiveness. Calculated diversity was the number of unique rearrangements divided by total templates times 100; Shannon and Simpson indices were also computed. Principal component analysis used the R prcomp function and ggbiplot package on Z-score normalized data. Blood-rectal clonal overlap within each subject was quantified with Morisita's index. TCRdb provides this immuneACCESS table in a form limited to in-frame rearrangements. Some clones are lacking; in checked studies, under half of them reflect an unresolved V gene, and why the rest are absent is not known. The DNA gave D and trimming, while V, J and clone size come from that table. In this sample the table shows around 64,000 clones, 77% of which occur a single time. Around 5.3% of the sample is held by the ten biggest clonotypes.

The data stem from a study of pediatric ulcerative colitis (dated by TCRdb to the late 2010s). Looking at the study overall: Among the ulcerative colitis patients, roughly 7 had pancolitis and two had left-sided colitis, and histology in every patient was consistent with ulcerative colitis. About 10 newly diagnosed, treatment-naive pediatric ulcerative colitis patients and four non-IBD control children each provided paired blood and rectal samples. By Pediatric Ulcerative Colitis Activity Index, mild disease was classified in a couple of patients, moderate disease in several and acute severe colitis in three.

What the work shows at the level of the full study, not this receptor alone: Features of the rectal repertoire distinguished controls, mild-moderate colitis patients and acute severe colitis patients, and in acute severe colitis, rectal diversity was reduced because of clonal expansions. Only four individuals were included in the healthy control group, which was small. A couple of rectal CDR3 clonotypes were found in every ulcerative colitis patient but in no control. For technical reasons, the blood samples of two patients yielded substantially fewer templates, so those samples were excluded from the blood-rectal overlap analysis. Compared with controls, ulcerative colitis patients showed significantly higher autologous blood-rectal clonal overlap, a finding that suggests increased T cell trafficking to inflamed tissue. Because repertoires came from total lymphocyte DNA, patterns in rare subsets such as regulatory T cells may not be reflected.

Before the diagnostic colonoscopy, none of the ulcerative colitis patients had been given any immunosuppressive medication. Blood was sampled at the same time as the colonoscopy. The Wizard kit (Promega) was used to extract genomic DNA from both blood and intestinal samples. This sequence uses TRBV2 and TRBJ1-5; 7 junctional bases match TRBD1. The sequence was obtained from a boy aged 5-17 years with moderate ulcerative colitis. Source material: blood. The CDR3 protein is CASSRQGFGTGSDDQPQHF. The nucleotide sequence is TGTGCCAGCAGTAGACAGGGCTTCGGCACCGGATCCGACGATCAGCCCCAGCATTTT.